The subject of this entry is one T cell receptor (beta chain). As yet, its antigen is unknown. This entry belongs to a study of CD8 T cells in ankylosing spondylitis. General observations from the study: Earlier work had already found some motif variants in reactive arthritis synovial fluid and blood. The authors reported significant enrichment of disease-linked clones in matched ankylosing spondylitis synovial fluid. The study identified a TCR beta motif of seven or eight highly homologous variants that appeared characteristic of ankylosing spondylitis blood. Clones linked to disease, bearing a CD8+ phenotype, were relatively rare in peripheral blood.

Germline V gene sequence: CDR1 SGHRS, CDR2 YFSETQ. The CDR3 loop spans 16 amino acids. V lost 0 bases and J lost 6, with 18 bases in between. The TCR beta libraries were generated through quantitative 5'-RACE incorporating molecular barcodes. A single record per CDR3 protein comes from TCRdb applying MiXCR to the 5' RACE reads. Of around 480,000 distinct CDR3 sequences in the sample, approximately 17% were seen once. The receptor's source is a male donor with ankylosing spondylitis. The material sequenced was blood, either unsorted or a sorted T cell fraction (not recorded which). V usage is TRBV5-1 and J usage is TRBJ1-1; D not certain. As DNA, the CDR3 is TGCGCCAGCAGCTTGGCCGCGGGTGGTTTTTCCGCTGAAGCTTTCTTT. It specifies CASSLAAGGFSAEAFF.